A single sample is the source of the 25 T cell receptor beta chains below, sequenced in a study of cytomegalovirus exposure and HLA in healthy donors. Researchers ran the PCR with 60 Vbeta and 13 Jbeta primers. The data were produced by immunoSEQ multiplex PCR, yet TCRdb's version contains in-frame clones alone and is incomplete. This sample carries 95,000 to 100,000 clones, roughly 70% of them seen once, and the ten largest clones take 10%. Material: PBMCs. Source of these receptors: a man aged 45-65 years in good health and CMV-seronegative.

This chain links TRBV5-1 with TRBJ2-5, with TRBD1 matching over 7 bases. Germline values: CDR1 SGHRS, CDR2 YFSETQ. The CDR3 is 12 residues long. The V gene end was trimmed by 1 base and the J gene end by 14 bases; junction bases not matched to a gene: 8. Here the CDR3 reads CASSLRGEGAYF. CDR3 nucleotides: TGCGCCAGCAGCTTGAGGGGTGAGGGGGCCTACTTC.

The gene calls are TRBV5-1 and TRBJ2-5; D gene ambiguous. Germline V gene lookup returns CDR1 SGHRS and CDR2 YFSETQ. This CDR3 is built from 17 residues. V was pared by 1 base and J by 4 bases, with 20 bases between. This CDR3 is CASSLKLSGFNRETQYF. CDR3 in DNA: TGCGCCAGCAGCTTGAAACTTTCGGGTTTTAATAGAGAGACCCAGTACTTC. Using reference TRBV5-1 and TRBJ2-5 for the parts outside the CDR3, the full variable domain is KAGVTQTPRYLIKTRGQQVTLSCSPISGHRSVSWYQQTPGQGLQFLFEYFSETQRNKGNFPGRFSGRQFSNSRSEMNVSTLELGDSALYLCASSLKLSGFNRETQYFGPGTRLLVL.

The rearrangement links TRBV19 to TRBJ1-2; 7 bases agree with TRBD1. The length of the CDR3 is 15 residues. V gave up 3 bases and J gave up 4 bases; unmatched junction bases: 8. The germline CDR1 and CDR2 sequences are LNHDA and SQIVND (reference sequence). The CDR3 bases are TGTGCCAGTAGTATCCGGGACAGACTTTCCTATGGCTACACCTTC. Translation gives CASSIRDRLSYGYTF.

The V call is TRBV6-5, the J call TRBJ2-4; 9 bases are shared with TRBD1. Trimming at V came to 3 bases and at J to 7 bases, leaving 4 bases not matched to a gene. The CDR3 length is 14 residues. Germline CDR1 and CDR2: MNHEY and SVGAGI. CDR3 amino acids: CASSYSGQGNIQYF. In nucleotides, the CDR3 is TGTGCCAGCAGTTATTCGGGACAGGGCAACATTCAGTACTTC.

This clone was recorded once. This chain joins TRBV10-3 and TRBJ2-7; 10 positions match TRBD2. Germline V gene lookup returns CDR1 ENHRY and CDR2 SYGVKD. The CDR3 totals 14 residues. J lost 4 bases, V lost 7 bases, and 7 bases had no gene match. The CDR3 sequence: CAIMASGSLYEQYF. The DNA of the CDR3 is TGTGCCATCATGGCTAGCGGGAGCCTTTACGAGCAGTACTTC.

The chain recombines TRBV7-2 with TRBJ1-5; no clear D. V lost 4 bases and J lost 5, with 12 bases in between. The CDR3 extends over 14 amino acids. Germline loops: CDR1 SGHTA, CDR2 FQGNSA. The CDR3 is CASSSSDSDQPQHF. As DNA, the CDR3 is TGTGCCAGCAGCTCTTCAGACTCCGATCAGCCCCAGCATTTT.

The rearrangement joins TRBV5-1 to TRBJ2-4; tentative D call: TRBD1 (6 bases). The CDR3 length is 16 residues. V lost 6 bases and J 8 bases, leaving 24 bases between the germline ends. Germline assignment: CDR1 SGHRS and CDR2 YFSETQ. CDR3 coding DNA: TGCGCCAGCAAGAAGGGGGAAGGGATTAGAAGGGACATTCAGTACTTC. As protein: CASKKGEGIRRDIQYF.

J is TRBJ1-3 and V is TRBV6-4; no reliable D call. The CDR3 has 12 residues. Germline values: CDR1 MRHNA, CDR2 SNTAGT. V was pared by 4 bases and J by 3 bases, with 4 bases between. For the CDR3, the DNA is TGTGCCAGCAGTGTTAGTGGAAACACCATATATTTT. The encoded protein is CASSVSGNTIYF.

With regard to this clone: An end of the junction differs from the germline gene, which may be a read error. The chain is built from TRBV7-9 and TRBJ1-1; 8 nucleotides match TRBD1. Germline V gene lookup returns CDR1 SEHNR and CDR2 FQNEAQ (reference sequence). The CDR3 covers 15 residues. CDR3 sequence: CSSSLAGTGGTEAFF. DNA of the CDR3: TGTTCCAGCAGCTTAGCGGGAACAGGGGGAACTGAAGCTTTCTTT.

The V call is TRBV28, the J call TRBJ2-1, with 9 bases identical to TRBD2. V trimming: 6 bases; J trimming: 7 bases; junction bases outside the gene matches: 10. CDR1 is MDHEN, CDR2 SYDVKM, per germline. The CDR3 extends over 15 amino acids. CDR3 sequence: CASSLLAGAQNEQFF. CDR3 nucleotide sequence: TGTGCCAGCAGCCTACTAGCGGGCGCTCAAAATGAGCAGTTCTTC.

Note on this clone: The junction does not match germline at one end; this may be a read error. This sequence joins TRBV6-5 and TRBJ1-2; TRBD1 is a possible D gene (6 bases). The length of the CDR3 is 13 residues. Germline CDR1 MNHEY, CDR2 SVGAGI. In DNA, the CDR3 is TGTGCCAGCAGCTACTACAGGGTGCATGGCTACACCTTC. It encodes CASSYYRVHGYTF.

This clone was counted between two and nine times. The CDR3 spells CAWSGRGWGEKLFF. In DNA, the CDR3 is TGTGCCTGGAGTGGCCGGGGGTGGGGTGAAAAACTGTTTTTT. This rearrangement joins TRBV30 to TRBJ1-4, with D perhaps TRBD1 (5 bases). V lost 1 base and J 7 bases, leaving 13 bases between the germline ends. Germline lookup yields CDR1 GTSNPN and CDR2 SVGIG (reference sequence). The CDR3 is 14 residues long.

The chain joins TRBV5-1 to TRBJ1-1; 8 bases align to TRBD1. V dropped 6 bases and J dropped 1; count of bases not matched to a gene: 5. Germline assignment: CDR1 SGHRS and CDR2 YFSETQ. This CDR3 is 14 amino acids long. The CDR3 DNA reads as TGCGCCAGCACCCTCGGGACAGGGAACACTGAAGCTTTCTTT. Protein product: CASTLGTGNTEAFF. Together with reference TRBV5-1 and TRBJ1-1, the CDR3 gives the full variable domain: KAGVTQTPRYLIKTRGQQVTLSCSPISGHRSVSWYQQTPGQGLQFLFEYFSETQRNKGNFPGRFSGRQFSNSRSEMNVSTLELGDSALYLCASTLGTGNTEAFFGQGTRLTVV.

This rearrangement joins TRBV7-9 to TRBJ1-5, with D maybe TRBD1 (5 bases). V lost 1 base and J 7 bases, leaving 8 bases between the germline ends. The CDR3 extends over 13 amino acids. Germline values: CDR1 SEHNR, CDR2 FQNEAQ (reference sequence). The CDR3 region has the DNA TGTGCCAGCAGCTTAGGGAGGGACCAGCCCCAGCATTTT. It yields the protein CASSLGRDQPQHF.

This chain joins TRBV19 and TRBJ2-5; perhaps TRBD1 as D (6 bases). The J call may not be correct, given that the DNA end is closer to TRBJ2-7. The CDR3 is 12 amino acids. CDR1 is LNHDA and CDR2 is SQIVND in the germline V gene (reference sequence). Here the CDR3 reads CASSATGYEQYF. CDR3 in DNA: TGTGCCAGTAGTGCTACAGGGTACGAGCAGTACTTC.

J is TRBJ1-5 and V is TRBV27; D gene uncertain. The ends were cut back, 5 bases at V and 2 bases at J, with 19 bases in the middle. The V gene's germline CDR1 is MNHEY and CDR2 SMNVEV (reference sequence). The CDR3 has 17 residues. CDR3: CASSPWGGGYGNQPQHF. CDR3 DNA: TGTGCCAGCAGTCCGTGGGGAGGAGGATATGGCAATCAGCCCCAGCATTTT.

The genes are TRBV5-6 and TRBJ2-1, with D possibly matching TRBD1 (5 bases). CDR1 is SGHDT and CDR2 is YYEEEE in the germline V gene. The CDR3 contains 16 residues. V was shortened by 1 base and J by 0 bases, with 11 bases between the two germline ends. The chain's CDR3 is CASSLYRIISYNEQFF. The CDR3 nucleotides are TGTGCCAGCAGCTTGTACAGGATCATCTCCTACAATGAGCAGTTCTTC. Full variable domain (remainder filled in from reference TRBV5-6 and TRBJ2-1): DAGVTQSPTHLIKTRGQQVTLRCSPKSGHDTVSWYQQALGQGPQFIFQYYEEEERQRGNFPDRFSGHQFPNYSSELNVNALLLGDSALYLCASSLYRIISYNEQFFGPGTRLTVL.

The chain has TRBV5-1 and TRBJ2-2; D is unresolved. The CDR3 extends over 15 amino acids. Between the trimmed V and J ends, which lost 0 bases and 2 bases, there was a span of 8 bases. Germline values: CDR1 SGHRS, CDR2 YFSETQ. CDR3 sequence: CASSLATYNTGELFF. For the CDR3, the DNA is TGCGCCAGCAGCTTGGCCACCTACAACACCGGGGAGCTGTTTTTT.

The rearrangement joins TRBV5-1 to TRBJ2-3, with D perhaps TRBD2 (7 bases). The CDR3 is made up of 16 amino acids. The germline gives CDR1 SGHRS, CDR2 YFSETQ. Trimming left V 4 bases short and J 2 bases short, with 17 bases between. The CDR3 DNA is TGCGCCAGCAGCCCGCGGGGGCCGGGGAACACAGATACGCAGTATTTT. It encodes CASSPRGPGNTDTQYF.

The chain combines TRBV18 with TRBJ2-1; D might be TRBD1 (5 bases). Germline loops: CDR1 KGHSH, CDR2 LQKENI. The CDR3 has 12 amino acids. V was trimmed by 3 bases and J by 10 bases, leaving 10 bases between them. The CDR3: CASSPGLHEQFF. The CDR3 DNA sequence: TGTGCCAGCTCACCGGGGCTTCACGAGCAGTTCTTC.

The chain is built from TRBV2 and TRBJ2-3; 8 bases line up with TRBD1. This CDR3 has 15 residues. V dropped 8 bases and J dropped 2; count of bases not matched to a gene: 9. The germline V gene encodes CDR1 SNHLY and CDR2 FYNNEI. The chain's CDR3 is CASVGQAFTTDTQYF. For the CDR3, the DNA is TGTGCCAGCGTGGGACAGGCGTTTACCACAGATACGCAGTATTTT.

The rearrangement links TRBV19 to TRBJ2-3; 9 bases are shared with TRBD2. The germline gives CDR1 LNHDA, CDR2 SQIVND (reference sequence). Trimming at V came to 10 bases and at J to 0 bases, leaving 11 bases not matched to a gene. The CDR3 spans 16 residues. The CDR3 bases are TGTGCCACCGCCTCTGCTAGCGGGGTTAGCACAGATACGCAGTATTTT. This translates into CATASASGVSTDTQYF.

The chain combines TRBV2 with TRBJ2-5, with TRBD2 matching 10 bases. V was clipped by 4 bases and J by 1 base; unmatched bases: 6. Germline V gene sequence: CDR1 SNHLY, CDR2 FYNNEI. The CDR3 totals 16 residues. As DNA, the CDR3 is TGTGCCAGCAGTGCAAACGTAGCGGGGGGCCAAGAGACCCAGTACTTC. It specifies CASSANVAGGQETQYF.

The chain combines TRBV5-5 with TRBJ2-1; 11 bases are a match to TRBD2. The CDR3 contains 15 residues. V dropped 5 bases and J dropped 4; count of bases not matched to a gene: 5. CDR1 is SGHKS and CDR2 is YYEKEE in the germline V gene (reference sequence). The CDR3 region has the DNA TGTGCCAGCAGGACTCTAGCGGGAGGTTACAATGAGCAGTTCTTC. The encoded protein is CASRTLAGGYNEQFF.

The rearrangement joins TRBV14 to TRBJ2-5; TRBD2 is a possible D gene (5 bases). The V and J ends lost 0 bases and 5 bases respectively, with 10 bases between them. Germline CDR1 and CDR2: SGHDN and FVKESK. The CDR3 has 14 amino acids. The CDR3 DNA is TGTGCCAGCAGCCAAGATGGGAGATCGGAGACCCAGTACTTC. It encodes CASSQDGRSETQYF.